This entry features one T cell receptor (beta chain) sequence. TCRdb used MiXCR to reprocess the 5' RACE reads, holding one entry per CDR3 protein. The table includes under 100,000 distinct CDR3 sequences, roughly an eighth detected once. CDR1 and CDR2 (germline): SNHLY, FYNNEI. V gave up 9 bases and J gave up 7 bases; unmatched junction bases: 7. CDR3 size: 13 residues. This specimen comes from a study of early T cells in non-severe SARS-CoV-2 infection. Study background: Alpha and beta chains were unpaired, from unsorted whole-blood bulk RNA.

The sample taken for sequencing was whole blood. This receptor was identified in an adult who was a healthcare worker with PCR-confirmed SARS-CoV-2 infection or an uninfected control (not recorded which). The chain is built from TRBV2 and TRBJ2-1; 9 nucleotides line up with TRBD1. This CDR3 is CARGDRVTNEQFF. The CDR3 DNA reads TGTGCCAGGGGGGACAGGGTCACAAATGAGCAGTTCTTC.